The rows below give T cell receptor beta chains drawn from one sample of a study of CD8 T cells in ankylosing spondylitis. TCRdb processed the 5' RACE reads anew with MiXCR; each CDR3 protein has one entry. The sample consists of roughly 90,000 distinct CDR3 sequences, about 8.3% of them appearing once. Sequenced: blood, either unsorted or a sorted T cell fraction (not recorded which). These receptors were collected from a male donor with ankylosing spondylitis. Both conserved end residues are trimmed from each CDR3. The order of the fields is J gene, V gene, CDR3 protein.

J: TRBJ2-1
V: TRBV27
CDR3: ASSLGGGSDYNEQF

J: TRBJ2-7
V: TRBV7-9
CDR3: ASSPGGESYEQY

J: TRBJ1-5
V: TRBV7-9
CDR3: ASSTDRDSNQPQH

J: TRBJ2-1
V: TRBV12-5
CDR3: ASGIPGPVNEQF

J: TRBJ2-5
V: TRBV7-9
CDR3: ASSPSEETQY

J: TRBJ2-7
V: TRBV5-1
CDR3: ASSLGRASYEQY

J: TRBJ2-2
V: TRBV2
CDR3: ASSGLDGGVYATGELF

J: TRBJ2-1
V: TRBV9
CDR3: ASSVGGWNEQF

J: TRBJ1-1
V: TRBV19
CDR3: ASSISPGQTEAF

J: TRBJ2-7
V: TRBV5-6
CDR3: ASSFRRGRSSYEQY

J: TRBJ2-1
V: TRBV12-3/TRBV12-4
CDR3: ASSLLGGHNEQF

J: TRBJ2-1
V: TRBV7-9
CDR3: ASILADSYNEQF

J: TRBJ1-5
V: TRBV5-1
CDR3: ASSPEYRDSNQPQH

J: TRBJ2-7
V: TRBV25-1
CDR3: ASSETVGEQY

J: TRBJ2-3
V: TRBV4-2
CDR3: ASSQEGTLAGSTDTQY

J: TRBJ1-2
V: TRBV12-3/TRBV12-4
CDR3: ASSSWTLLTANYGYT

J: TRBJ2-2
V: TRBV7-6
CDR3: ASSLALGDAGELF

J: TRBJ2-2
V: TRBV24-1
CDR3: ATSDSRTGELF

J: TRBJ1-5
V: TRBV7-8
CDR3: ASSRSGAGGEPQH

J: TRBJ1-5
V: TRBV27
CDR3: ASSFTILVQGGDQEPQH

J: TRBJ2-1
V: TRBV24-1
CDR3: ATSDLRREGRSSYNEQF

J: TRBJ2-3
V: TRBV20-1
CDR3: SASVSGRATRTDTQY

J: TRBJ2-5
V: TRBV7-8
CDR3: ASSPPQETQY

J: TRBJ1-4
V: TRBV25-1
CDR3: ASSEDEGLDEKLF

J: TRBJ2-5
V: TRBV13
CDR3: ASSTRTGNQETQY

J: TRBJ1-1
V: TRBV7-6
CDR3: ASSLEPGNTEAF

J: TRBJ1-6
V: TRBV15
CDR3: ATSGDLSSPLH

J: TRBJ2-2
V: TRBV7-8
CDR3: ASSIGLAGITGELF

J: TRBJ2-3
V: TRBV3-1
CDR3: ASSQALEADTQY

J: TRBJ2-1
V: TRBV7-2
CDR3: ASSRTRSYNEQF

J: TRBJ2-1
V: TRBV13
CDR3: ASSDSPGGQF

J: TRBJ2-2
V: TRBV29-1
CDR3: SVAPGPNTGELF

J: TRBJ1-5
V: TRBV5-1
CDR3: ASSLGDREHDNQPQH

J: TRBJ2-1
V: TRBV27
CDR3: ASSTRNQQPYNEQF

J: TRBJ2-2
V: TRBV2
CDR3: ASRLKTGQIAGELF

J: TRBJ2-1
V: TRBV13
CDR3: ASSFNSYNEQF

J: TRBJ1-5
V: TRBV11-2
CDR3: ASSLGLENQPQH

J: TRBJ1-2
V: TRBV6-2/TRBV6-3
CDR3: ASSYIANYGYT

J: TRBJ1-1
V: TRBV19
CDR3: ASSIAPRNTEAF

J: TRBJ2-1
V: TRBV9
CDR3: ASSGTGGREQF

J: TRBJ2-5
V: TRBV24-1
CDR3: ATSDRRDGGETQY

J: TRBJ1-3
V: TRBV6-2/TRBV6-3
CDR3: ASSSTDSGNTIY

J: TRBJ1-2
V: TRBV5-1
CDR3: ASSLDREGYT

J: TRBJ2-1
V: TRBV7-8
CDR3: ASSRRQVYNEQF

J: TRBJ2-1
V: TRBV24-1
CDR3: ATSDPRTGGNEQF

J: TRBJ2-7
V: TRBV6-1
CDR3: ASRDSSYEQY

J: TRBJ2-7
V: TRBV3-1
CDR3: ASSPMKRTGLYEQY

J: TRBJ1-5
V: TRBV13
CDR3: ASSWGLPSNQPQH